The T cell receptor beta chain described here comes from a study of blood T cell repertoires in COVID-19. Study-level background: COVID-19 samples, acute and convalescent, were from the United States, Italy and Spain.

Germline values: CDR1 ENHRY, CDR2 SYGVKD. This CDR3 contains 15 residues. The germline V and J ends were trimmed by 3 bases and 2 bases, with 11 bases remaining between them. Only in-frame clones appear in the TCRdb table, and some are missing; sequencing was by immunoSEQ multiplex PCR. The sample includes around 260,000 clones, about 89% of them seen just once. As concerns this clone: The same CDR3 also results from other DNA sequences found in this sample.

This sequence joins TRBV10-3 and TRBJ1-5; a weak D match, TRBD1 (6 bases). Sequenced: peripheral blood. This TCR was recovered from a woman in her 40s who had recovered from COVID-19. The CDR3 DNA is TGTGCCATCAGTGACTCTGGGGGCGGCAATCAGCCCCAGCATTTT. Its translation is CAISDSGGGNQPQHF.